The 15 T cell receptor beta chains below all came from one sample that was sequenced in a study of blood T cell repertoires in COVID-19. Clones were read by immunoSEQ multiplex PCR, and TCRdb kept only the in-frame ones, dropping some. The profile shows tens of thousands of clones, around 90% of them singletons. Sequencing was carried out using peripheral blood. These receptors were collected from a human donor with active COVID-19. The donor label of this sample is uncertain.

CDR3 protein: CASSSETGSRTEAFF. In DNA form, the CDR3 reads TGCGCCAGCAGCTCGGAGACAGGGTCTAGGACTGAAGCTTTCTTT. The chain recombines TRBV5-1 with TRBJ1-1, with TRBD1 identical over 7 bases. The CDR3 extends over 15 amino acids. The germline V gene encodes CDR1 SGHRS and CDR2 YFSETQ. V lost 3 bases and J lost 5; bases outside the gene matches: 10.

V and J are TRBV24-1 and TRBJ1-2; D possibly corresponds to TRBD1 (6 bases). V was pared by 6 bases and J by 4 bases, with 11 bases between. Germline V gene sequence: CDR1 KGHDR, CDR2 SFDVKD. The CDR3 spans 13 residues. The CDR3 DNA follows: TGTGCCACCAGTTCCAGGGGTGGCTATGGCTACACCTTC. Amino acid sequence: CATSSRGGYGYTF.

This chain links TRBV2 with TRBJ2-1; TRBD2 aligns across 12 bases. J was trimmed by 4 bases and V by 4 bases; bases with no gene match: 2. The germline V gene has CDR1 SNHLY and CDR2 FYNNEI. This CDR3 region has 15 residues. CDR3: CASSGTSGTYNEQFF. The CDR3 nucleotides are TGTGCCAGCAGTGGGACTAGCGGGACGTACAATGAGCAGTTCTTC.

DNA of the CDR3: TGTGCCAGCAGCCCGGGACTAGCGGGGGGGTCCTACAATGAGCAGTTCTTC. The encoded protein is CASSPGLAGGSYNEQFF. The genes are TRBV7-3 and TRBJ2-1; TRBD2 matches 16 bases. V lost 5 bases, J lost 1 base, and 2 bases stayed unmatched. CDR3 length: 17 residues. The germline gives CDR1 SGHTA, CDR2 FQGTGA. Variable domain in full (rest from reference TRBV7-3 and TRBJ2-1): GAGVSQTPSNKVTEKGKYVELRCDPISGHTALYWYRQSLGQGPEFLIYFQGTGAADDSGLPNDRFFAVRPEGSVSTLKIQRTERGDSAVYLCASSPGLAGGSYNEQFFGPGTRLTVL.

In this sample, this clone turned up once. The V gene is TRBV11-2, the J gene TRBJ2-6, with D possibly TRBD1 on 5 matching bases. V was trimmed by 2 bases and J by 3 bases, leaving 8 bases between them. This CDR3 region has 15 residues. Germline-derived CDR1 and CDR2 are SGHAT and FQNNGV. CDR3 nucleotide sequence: TGTGCCAGCAGCTTAAGGGGTATTGGGGCCAACGTCCTGACTTTC. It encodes CASSLRGIGANVLTF.

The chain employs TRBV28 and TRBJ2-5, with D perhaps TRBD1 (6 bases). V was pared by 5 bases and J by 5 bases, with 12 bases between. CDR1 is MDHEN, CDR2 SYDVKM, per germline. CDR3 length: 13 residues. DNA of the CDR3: TGTGCCAGCAGTAAGATCGACAGGGAGACCCAGTACTTC. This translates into CASSKIDRETQYF.

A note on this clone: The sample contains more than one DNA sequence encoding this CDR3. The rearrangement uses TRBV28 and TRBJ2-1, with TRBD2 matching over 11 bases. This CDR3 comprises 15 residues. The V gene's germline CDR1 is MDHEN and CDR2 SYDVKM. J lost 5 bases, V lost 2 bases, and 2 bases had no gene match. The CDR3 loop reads CASSLLAGGNNEQFF. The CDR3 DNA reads TGTGCCAGCAGTTTACTAGCGGGAGGAAACAATGAGCAGTTCTTC.

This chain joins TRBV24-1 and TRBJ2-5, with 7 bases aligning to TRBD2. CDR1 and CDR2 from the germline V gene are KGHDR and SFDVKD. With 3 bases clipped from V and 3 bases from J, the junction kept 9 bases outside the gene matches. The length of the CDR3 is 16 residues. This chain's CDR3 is CATSDTRTRPKETQYF. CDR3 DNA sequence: TGTGCCACCAGTGATACCAGGACTAGACCCAAAGAGACCCAGTACTTC.

CDR3 in amino acids: CAGGNIAGNEQFF. The CDR3, as DNA: TGTGCCGGGGGCAATATAGCGGGCAATGAGCAGTTCTTC. The V gene is TRBV7-8, the J gene TRBJ2-1, with D tentatively TRBD2 (7 bases). Germline V CDR1 and CDR2: SGHVS, FQNEAQ. This CDR3 comprises 13 residues. With 11 bases removed from V and 6 bases from J, the gap between germline ends came to 17 bases.

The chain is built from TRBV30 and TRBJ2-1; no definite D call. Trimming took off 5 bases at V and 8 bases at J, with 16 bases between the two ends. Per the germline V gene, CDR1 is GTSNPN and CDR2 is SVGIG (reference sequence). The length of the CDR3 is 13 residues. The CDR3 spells CAWDPRGSDEQFF. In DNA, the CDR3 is TGTGCCTGGGACCCTCGCGGAAGTGATGAGCAGTTCTTC.

CDR3 residues: CSVQVTGKAYEQYF. The CDR3 DNA follows: TGCAGCGTTCAGGTCACAGGGAAGGCCTACGAGCAGTACTTC. The gene calls are TRBV29-1 and TRBJ2-7, with D tentatively TRBD1 (6 bases). V was clipped by 5 bases and J by 2 bases, with 16 bases between them. The CDR3 is made up of 14 amino acids. The germline V gene has CDR1 SQVTM and CDR2 ANQGSEA.

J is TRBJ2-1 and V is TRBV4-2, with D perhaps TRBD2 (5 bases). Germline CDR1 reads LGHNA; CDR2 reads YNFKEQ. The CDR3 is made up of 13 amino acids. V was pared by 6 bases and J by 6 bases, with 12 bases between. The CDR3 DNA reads TGTGCCAGCAGTCCCGGCGCGGGCAATGAGCAGTTCTTC. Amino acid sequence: CASSPGAGNEQFF.

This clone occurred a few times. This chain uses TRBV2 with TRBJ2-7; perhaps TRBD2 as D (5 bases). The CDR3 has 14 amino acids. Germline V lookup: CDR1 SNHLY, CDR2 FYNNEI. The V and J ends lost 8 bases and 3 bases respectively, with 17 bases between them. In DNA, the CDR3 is TGTGCCAGCCATCGAGGGCTTGAACTCTACGAGCAGTACTTC. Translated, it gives CASHRGLELYEQYF.

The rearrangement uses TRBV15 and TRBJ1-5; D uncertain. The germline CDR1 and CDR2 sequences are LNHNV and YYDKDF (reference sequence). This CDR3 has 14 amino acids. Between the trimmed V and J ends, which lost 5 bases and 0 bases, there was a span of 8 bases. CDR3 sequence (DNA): TGTGCCACCAGCGCGAAGTTTAGCAATCAGCCCCAGCATTTT. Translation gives CATSAKFSNQPQHF.

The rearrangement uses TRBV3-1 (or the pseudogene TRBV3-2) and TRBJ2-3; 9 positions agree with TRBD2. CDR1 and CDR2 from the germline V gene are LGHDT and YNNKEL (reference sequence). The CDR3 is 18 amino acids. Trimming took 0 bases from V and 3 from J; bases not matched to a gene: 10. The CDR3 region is CASSQDNRSSGGTDTQYF. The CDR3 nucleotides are TGTGCCAGCAGCCAAGATAATAGGAGTAGCGGGGGAACAGATACGCAGTATTTT.